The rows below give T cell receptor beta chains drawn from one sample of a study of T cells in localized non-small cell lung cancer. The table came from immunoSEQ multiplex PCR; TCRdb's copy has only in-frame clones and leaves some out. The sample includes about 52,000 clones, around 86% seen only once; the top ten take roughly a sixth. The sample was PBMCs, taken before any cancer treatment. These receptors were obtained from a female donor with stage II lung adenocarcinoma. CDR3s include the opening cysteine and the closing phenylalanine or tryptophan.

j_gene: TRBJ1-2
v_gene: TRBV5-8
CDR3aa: CASSPWTANYGYTF

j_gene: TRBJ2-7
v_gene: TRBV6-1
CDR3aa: CASGLAGGQDEQYF

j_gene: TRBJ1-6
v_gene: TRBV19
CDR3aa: CASSLPGNSPLHF

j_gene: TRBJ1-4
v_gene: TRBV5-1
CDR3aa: CASNRGANEKLFF

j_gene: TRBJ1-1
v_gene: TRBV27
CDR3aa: CASRGSRGTYTEAFF

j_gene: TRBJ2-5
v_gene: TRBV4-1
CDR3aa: CASSQDLRGGGETQYF

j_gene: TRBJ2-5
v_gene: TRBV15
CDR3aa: CATSTQTSGGAETQYF

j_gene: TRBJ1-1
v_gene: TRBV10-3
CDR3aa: CAISAPMNTEAFF

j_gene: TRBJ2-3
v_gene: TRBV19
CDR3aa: CASLMTGGFTDTQYF

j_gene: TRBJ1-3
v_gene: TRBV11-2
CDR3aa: CASSSGGPGNTIYF

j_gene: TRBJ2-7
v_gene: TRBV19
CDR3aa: CASSIRQTSYEQYF

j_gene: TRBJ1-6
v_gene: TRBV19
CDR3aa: CASSIAFTSSYNSPLHF

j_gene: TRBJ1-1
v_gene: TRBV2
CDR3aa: CASTSMGRGTEAFF

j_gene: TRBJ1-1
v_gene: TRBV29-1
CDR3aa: CSVDGLMNTEAFF

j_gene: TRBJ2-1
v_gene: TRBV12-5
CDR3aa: CASGLGLGGAARNEQFF

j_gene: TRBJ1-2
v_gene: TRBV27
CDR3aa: CASWSDLNYGYTF

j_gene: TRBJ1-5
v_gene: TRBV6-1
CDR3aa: CASSEGDKGFRSPQHF

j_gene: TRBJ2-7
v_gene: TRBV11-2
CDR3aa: CASSLAPGGRGEQYF

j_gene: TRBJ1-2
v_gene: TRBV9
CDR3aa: CASSEGGTGTMETF

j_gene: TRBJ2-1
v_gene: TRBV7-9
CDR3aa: CASSLAARGSAYNEQFF

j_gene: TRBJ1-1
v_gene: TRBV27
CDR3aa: CASYQMGGMNTEAFF

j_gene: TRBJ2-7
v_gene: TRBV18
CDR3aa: CASSPPNAPPRGGKLNEQYF

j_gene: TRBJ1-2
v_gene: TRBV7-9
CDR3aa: CASTPGQGVYGYTF

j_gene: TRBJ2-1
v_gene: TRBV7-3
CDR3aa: CASSLRGSANEQFF

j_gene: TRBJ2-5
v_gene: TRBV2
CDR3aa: CASRRQNTERETQYF

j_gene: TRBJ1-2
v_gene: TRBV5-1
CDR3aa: CASSVDRDYGYTF

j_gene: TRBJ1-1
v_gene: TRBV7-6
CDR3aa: CASSLKTNTEAFF

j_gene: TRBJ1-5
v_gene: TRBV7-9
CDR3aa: CASSLKGDQPQHF

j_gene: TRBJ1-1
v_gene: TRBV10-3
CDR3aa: CAIRSRDSGAFF

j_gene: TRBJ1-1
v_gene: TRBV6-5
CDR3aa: CASSLGTGRKDEAFF

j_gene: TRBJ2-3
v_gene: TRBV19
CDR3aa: CASGPGGGPGDTQYF

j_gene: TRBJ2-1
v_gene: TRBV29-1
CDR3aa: CSVVGTYNNEQFF

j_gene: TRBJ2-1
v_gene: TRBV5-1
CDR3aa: CASSGTFIYNEQFF

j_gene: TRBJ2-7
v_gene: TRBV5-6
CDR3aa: CASSLVPGQGYEQYF

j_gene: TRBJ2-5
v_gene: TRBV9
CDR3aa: CASSSGVGTGGTKLETQYF

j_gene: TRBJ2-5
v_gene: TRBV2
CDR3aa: CAITPLAGDQETQYF

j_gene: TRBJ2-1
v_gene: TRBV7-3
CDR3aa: CASSLSGSSYNEQFF

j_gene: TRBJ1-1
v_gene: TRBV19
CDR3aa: CASRIGQGGKAFF

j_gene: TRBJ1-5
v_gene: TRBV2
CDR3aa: CASSSGGNQPQHF

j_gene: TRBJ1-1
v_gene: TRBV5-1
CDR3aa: CASSFVTADTEAFF

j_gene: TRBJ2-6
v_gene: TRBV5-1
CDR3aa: CASSLGGLANSGANVLTF

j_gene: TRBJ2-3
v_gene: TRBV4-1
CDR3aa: CASSQGTAQGTQYF

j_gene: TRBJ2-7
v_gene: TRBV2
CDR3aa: CASSETLLTYEQYF

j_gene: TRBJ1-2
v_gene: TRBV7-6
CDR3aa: CASSPLGGANYGYTF

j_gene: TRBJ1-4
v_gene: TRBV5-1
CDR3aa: CASSLGSRANEKLFF

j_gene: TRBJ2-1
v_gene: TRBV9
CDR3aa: CASSVLRSGVGNEQFF

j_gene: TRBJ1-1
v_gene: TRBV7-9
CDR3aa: CASSLSDPGRDAFF

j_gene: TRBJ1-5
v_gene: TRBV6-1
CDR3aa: CASRQGDNQPQHF

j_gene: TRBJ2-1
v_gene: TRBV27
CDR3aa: CASKVQGGLGSYNEQFF

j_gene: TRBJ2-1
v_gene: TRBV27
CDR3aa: CASCLDSYNEQFF

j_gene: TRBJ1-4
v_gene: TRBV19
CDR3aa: CASSRRTGGNEKLFF

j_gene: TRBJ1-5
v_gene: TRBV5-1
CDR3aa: CASSPGGYQPQHF